Listed below are T cell receptor beta chains from one sample, sequenced in a study of T cell responses to AZD1222 COVID-19 vaccine. Assay: immunoSEQ multiplex PCR; the TCRdb copy retains only in-frame clones and omits some. The sample contains approximately 100,000 clones, 87% of which appear only once. Source: peripheral blood, taken on day 0 of AZD1222 vaccination. The receptors shown here come from an adult in good health. Both conserved end residues are part of each CDR3. The D gene is left open where the match is weak. Not every row has a clone size; where given, it reads once, few, many or a size class.

clone_size	d_call	v_call	j_call	cdr3_nt	cdr3_aa
-	-	TRBV9	TRBJ2-2	TGTGCCAGCAGCGTACAGGGGAGCACCGGGGAGCTGTTTTTT	CASSVQGSTGELFF
-	-	TRBV27	TRBJ2-1	TGTGCCAGCAGTTCCTATCCCCGGGGTAGCTCCTACAATGAGCAGTTCTTC	CASSSYPRGSSYNEQFF
-	-	TRBV5-4	TRBJ1-2	TGTGCCAGCAGCTTGGACACAATATATGGCTACACCTTC	CASSLDTIYGYTF
-	-	TRBV28	TRBJ1-1	TGTGCCAGCAGTCCTGCCGAGGGAGTGGTGAACACTGAAGCTTTCTTT	CASSPAEGVVNTEAFF
-	-	TRBV7-2	TRBJ1-3	TGTGCCAGCAGCTTGCAGGGGAACACTGGAAACACCATATATTTT	CASSLQGNTGNTIYF
-	-	TRBV11-2	TRBJ1-2	TGTGCCAGCAGCTTCGGCTTCAGGGGACTCTCCTATGGCTACACCTTC	CASSFGFRGLSYGYTF
-	TRBD1	TRBV2	TRBJ1-1	TGTGCCAGCAGTGAAGCCGGCGACAGGGAAGCTGAAGCTTTCTTT	CASSEAGDREAEAFF
-	-	TRBV20-1	TRBJ1-2	TGCAGTGCTAGTGACAATCCAACTTGGGCAGGGAATGGCTACACCTTC	CSASDNPTWAGNGYTF
-	-	TRBV3-1/TRBV3-2	TRBJ1-1	TGTGCCAGCAGCCCGCTCAGGGGTGGCACTGAAGCTTTCTTT	CASSPLRGGTEAFF
-	TRBD1	TRBV9	TRBJ1-6	TGTGCCAGCAGCGTAACGGACAGGAATTCACCCCTCCACTTT	CASSVTDRNSPLHF
-	TRBD2	TRBV4-2	TRBJ2-1	TGTGCCAGCAGCCAAGAAGTTTCCGGGACGGGGGGGTACAATGAGCAGTTCTTC	CASSQEVSGTGGYNEQFF
-	TRBD2	TRBV7-9	TRBJ2-1	TGTGCCAGCAGCTTAGCGACTAGCGGGAGCGGGGTGGAGCAGTTCTTC	CASSLATSGSGVEQFF
once	-	TRBV29-1	TRBJ2-1	TGCAGCGTTGACTTTTACAATGAGCAGTTCTTC	CSVDFYNEQFF
-	TRBD2	TRBV30	TRBJ2-1	TGTGCCTGGCCGGGGGGGATAGCCGTCATTGAGCAGTTCTTC	CAWPGGIAVIEQFF
-	-	TRBV6-5	TRBJ2-7	TGTGCCAGCAGTTACCCCGAGGCGGCCAGTATCCACGAGCAGTACTTC	CASSYPEAASIHEQYF
-	-	TRBV9	TRBJ1-3	TGTGCCAGCAGCGCCGGTATCTCTGGAAACACCATATATTTT	CASSAGISGNTIYF
-	-	TRBV30	TRBJ2-3	TGTGCCTGGACCCCGGGGGGCCAGTCAGATACGCAGTATTTT	CAWTPGGQSDTQYF
-	TRBD2	TRBV7-9	TRBJ2-7	TGTGCCAGCAGCTTAGCCGAGGGACGGTCGGGGGGCGAGCAGTACTTC	CASSLAEGRSGGEQYF
-	-	TRBV24-1	TRBJ2-3	TGTGCCACCAGTGACTACACACCCCATGGAGATACGCAGTATTTT	CATSDYTPHGDTQYF
-	-	TRBV28	TRBJ1-2	TGTGCCAGCAACGTACAGGGTAATGGCTACACCTTC	CASNVQGNGYTF
-	TRBD1	TRBV15	TRBJ2-7	TGTGCCACCAGCCGGGACAGGGGACCCTACGAGCAGTACTTC	CATSRDRGPYEQYF
-	-	TRBV7-7	TRBJ2-1	TGTGCCAGCAGCTTTGGAGAGGGCAATGAGCAGTTCTTC	CASSFGEGNEQFF
-	TRBD1	TRBV24-1	TRBJ2-3	TGTGCCACCAGCCTGGGACAGGGCGCAGATACGCAGTATTTT	CATSLGQGADTQYF
-	TRBD2	TRBV19	TRBJ2-5	TGTGCCAGTAGTATTCTGAAAGGGACTAGCGGGAGCGAGACCCAGTACTTC	CASSILKGTSGSETQYF
-	-	TRBV7-8	TRBJ1-4	TGTGCCAGCAGCTTAACGGGACTGAGTAATGAAAAACTGTTTTTT	CASSLTGLSNEKLFF
-	TRBD1	TRBV6-2/TRBV6-3	TRBJ1-5	TGTGCCAGCAGCTCACAGGGGCATCAGCCCCAGCATTTT	CASSSQGHQPQHF
once	-	TRBV19	TRBJ2-5	TGTGCCAGTAGTATCTGGGGGGAAGAGACCCAGTACTTC	CASSIWGEETQYF
once	TRBD1	TRBV5-1	TRBJ2-2	TGCGCCAGCAGCTTGGGGGGACAGGGTCCCACCGGGGAGCTGTTTTTT	CASSLGGQGPTGELFF
few	-	TRBV10-3	TRBJ2-7	TGTGCCATCAGTGAGTCGGAGGGCTACGAGCAGTACTTC	CAISESEGYEQYF
-	-	TRBV5-5	TRBJ1-1	TGTGCCAGCAGCTTGGCGGGCAGGGAGGTGAACACTGAAGCTTTCTTT	CASSLAGREVNTEAFF
-	TRBD2	TRBV3-1/TRBV3-2	TRBJ2-7	TGTGCCAGCAGTCAGCTAGCGGGAGTCTCCTACGAGCAGTACTTC	CASSQLAGVSYEQYF
-	-	TRBV21-1	TRBJ1-1	TGTGCCAGCAGCAAATTAATTTCTCGGAGCACTGAAGCTTTCTTT	CASSKLISRSTEAFF
once	-	TRBV6-5	TRBJ2-5	TGTGCCAGCAGCCTCGGGGGGACCCAGTACTTC	CASSLGGTQYF
-	TRBD1	TRBV7-9	TRBJ1-2	TGTGCCAGCAGCTTACCGGCAAGATTCAAAGGACAGGGCGACTATGGCTACACCTTC	CASSLPARFKGQGDYGYTF
-	-	TRBV7-6	TRBJ1-2	TGTGCCAGCAGCCCTGGCTGGGACACCCCTAAAGAAGGCTACACCTTC	CASSPGWDTPKEGYTF
-	-	TRBV5-6	TRBJ1-6	TGTGCCAGCAGCTCCGTTGGAGGCGAGAGCTCCTATAATTCACCCCTCCACTTT	CASSSVGGESSYNSPLHF
-	TRBD2	TRBV3-1/TRBV3-2	TRBJ2-5	TGTGCCAGCAGCCATTGGTCAAGCGGGGGGGAAGAGACCCAGTACTTC	CASSHWSSGGEETQYF
-	TRBD2	TRBV11-3	TRBJ2-3	TGTGCCAGCAGCTCCCTAGCGGGAGGGGCAGATACGCAGTATTTT	CASSSLAGGADTQYF
-	TRBD2	TRBV30	TRBJ2-3	TGTGCCTGGAGCGCCGGGGGGGCCCGCACAGATACGCAGTATTTT	CAWSAGGARTDTQYF
-	-	TRBV7-9	TRBJ2-7	TGTGCCAGCAGTCACGGGAGTACGTCCTACGAGCAGTACTTC	CASSHGSTSYEQYF
once	-	TRBV10-3	TRBJ1-1	TGTGCCATCAGCGACACCGGTGGGGAAGCTTTCTTT	CAISDTGGEAFF
once	-	TRBV7-2	TRBJ2-1	TGTGCCAGCAGCCGTGGACGGGCCGCAAATGAGCAGTTCTTC	CASSRGRAANEQFF
-	-	TRBV7-2	TRBJ1-1	TGTGCCAGCAGCCCGGGAGGTGGACAGAACACTGAAGCTTTCTTT	CASSPGGGQNTEAFF
-	TRBD1	TRBV24-1	TRBJ2-7	TGTGCCACCAGCACAGGGGACCGCTCCTACGAGCAGTACTTC	CATSTGDRSYEQYF
-	-	TRBV28	TRBJ2-3	TGTGCCAGCATCGGACAGCCCATGGGCACAGATACGCAGTATTTT	CASIGQPMGTDTQYF
-	-	TRBV19	TRBJ1-6	TGTGCCAGCTCAGGGAATTCACCCCTCCACTTT	CASSGNSPLHF
-	-	TRBV7-2	TRBJ1-5	TGTGCCAGCAGCGGACAGAGCAATCAGCCCCAGCATTTT	CASSGQSNQPQHF
once	TRBD1	TRBV23-1	TRBJ1-6	TGCGCCAGCAGTCAAGGGACAGGGAATTCACCCCTCCACTTT	CASSQGTGNSPLHF
-	TRBD1	TRBV27	TRBJ1-5	TGTGCCAGCAGACAGGGGGCTTACAATCAGCCCCAGCATTTT	CASRQGAYNQPQHF
-	TRBD2	TRBV6-1	TRBJ2-7	TGTGCCAGCAGTGAAGCTTGGACTAGCAACTACGAGCAGTACTTC	CASSEAWTSNYEQYF